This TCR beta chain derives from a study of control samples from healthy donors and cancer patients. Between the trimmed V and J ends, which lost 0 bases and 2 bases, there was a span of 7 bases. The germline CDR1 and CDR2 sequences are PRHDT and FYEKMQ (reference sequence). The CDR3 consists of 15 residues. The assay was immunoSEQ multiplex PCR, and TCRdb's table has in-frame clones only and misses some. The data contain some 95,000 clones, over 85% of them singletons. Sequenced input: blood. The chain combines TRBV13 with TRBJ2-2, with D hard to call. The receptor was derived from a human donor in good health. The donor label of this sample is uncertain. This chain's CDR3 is CASSLGVGNTGELFF. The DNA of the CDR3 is TGTGCCAGCAGCTTAGGAGTCGGTAACACCGGGGAGCTGTTTTTT.